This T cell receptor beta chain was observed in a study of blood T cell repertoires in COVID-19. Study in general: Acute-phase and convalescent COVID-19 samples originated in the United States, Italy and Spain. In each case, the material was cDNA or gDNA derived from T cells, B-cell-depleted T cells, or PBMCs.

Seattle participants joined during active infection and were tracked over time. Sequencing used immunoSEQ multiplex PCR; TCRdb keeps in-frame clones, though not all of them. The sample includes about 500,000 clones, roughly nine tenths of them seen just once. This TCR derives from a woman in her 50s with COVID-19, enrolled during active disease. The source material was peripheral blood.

The CDR3 bases are TGCGCCAGCAACGAACCCCAAGGGGTGGGAAGCACTGAAGCTTTCTTT. Amino acid sequence: CASNEPQGVGSTEAFF. The chain employs TRBV5-1 and TRBJ1-1; D perhaps matches TRBD1 (5 bases). V gave up 6 bases and J gave up 4 bases, with 22 bases separating them. The germline CDR1 and CDR2 sequences are SGHRS and YFSETQ. The CDR3 is made up of 16 amino acids.